This entry lists 13 T cell receptor beta chains sequenced from one sample in a study of blood T cell repertoires in COVID-19. Profiling relied on immunoSEQ multiplex PCR, and the TCRdb table lists in-frame clones only, not all of them. The table lists under 200,000 clones, roughly nine tenths of them singletons. Sequencing was performed on PBMCs or T cells enriched from blood (not recorded which). These receptors were obtained from a woman under 30 who had recovered from COVID-19.

V usage is TRBV2 and J usage is TRBJ1-5; tentatively, D is TRBD1 (5 bases). Trimming removed 2 bases at V and 3 bases at J, with 8 bases between. The CDR3 spans 14 residues. The germline V gene has CDR1 SNHLY and CDR2 FYNNEI. The CDR3 bases are TGTGCCAGCAGTGAAATGGGGCCCAATCAGCCCCAGCATTTT. This translates into CASSEMGPNQPQHF.

This clone was seen a few times. The V and J genes are TRBV28 and TRBJ2-2; the match to TRBD1 covers 8 bases. V lost 8 bases, J lost 1 base, and 18 bases stayed unmatched. The CDR3 length is 19 residues. Germline V lookup: CDR1 MDHEN, CDR2 SYDVKM. CDR3 DNA sequence: TGTGCCAGCTTCTCTTTCCGGACAGGGCGTCGCGTGAACACCGGGGAGCTGTTTTTT. Translated, it gives CASFSFRTGRRVNTGELFF.

CDR3 amino acids: CATQPGLGVTEAFF. The CDR3 nucleotides are TGCGCCACGCAACCGGGACTTGGAGTCACTGAAGCTTTCTTT. This chain uses TRBV4-1 with TRBJ1-1, with TRBD1 as a possible D gene (5 bases). Germline lookup yields CDR1 MGHRA and CDR2 YSYEKL. The CDR3 spans 14 residues. Trimming left V 10 bases short and J 4 bases short, with 19 bases between.

The chain links TRBV21-1 to TRBJ1-3; the listed D gene, TRBD1, was not tested against the DNA. TRBV21-1 counts as a pseudogene. This CDR3 contains 15 residues. DNA for the CDR3: TGTGCCAGCAGCTTCTTAACAGGCTCTGGAAACACCATATATTTT. It codes for CASSFLTGSGNTIYF.

The CDR3 loop reads CVRSPPRLAGNTGELFF. CDR3 nucleotide sequence: TGTGTCAGAAGCCCCCCCCGACTAGCGGGGAACACCGGGGAGCTGTTTTTT. This chain joins TRBV7-5 and TRBJ2-2; the table's D gene call, TRBD2, was not cross checked with the DNA. TRBV7-5 is recorded as a pseudogene. This CDR3 region has 17 residues.

This clone was recorded only once. The chain recombines TRBV6-1 with TRBJ2-7; D not certain. CDR3 length equals 13 residues. The germline gives CDR1 MNHNS, CDR2 SASEGT. Trimming left V 1 base short and J 0 bases short, with 4 bases between. The CDR3 bases are TGTGCCAGCAGTGAAGAGAGCTCCTACGAGCAGTACTTC. It is translated as CASSEESSYEQYF.

The V call is TRBV6-1, the J call TRBJ2-7; 7 nucleotides line up with TRBD2. V lost 5 bases, J lost 9 bases, and 10 bases stayed unmatched. This CDR3 is built from 13 residues. Germline values: CDR1 MNHNS, CDR2 SASEGT. CDR3 DNA sequence: TGTGCCAGCAGTCCCCTAGCGGACCCCGGGCAGTACTTC. Its protein product is CASSPLADPGQYF.

The chain combines TRBV10-3 with TRBJ1-3; 7 bases agree with TRBD1. CDR3 size: 15 residues. V was clipped by 7 bases and J by 2 bases; unmatched bases: 8. CDR1 ENHRY and CDR2 SYGVKD come from the germline V gene. The CDR3: CAINNRGVTGNTIYF. Written as DNA, the CDR3 is TGTGCCATCAACAACAGGGGCGTAACTGGAAACACCATATATTTT.

This clone was picked up one time. The V gene is TRBV5-1, the J gene TRBJ2-7; 9 bases match TRBD1. V lost 0 bases and J lost 2; bases outside the gene matches: 6. The CDR3 contains 16 residues. Germline values: CDR1 SGHRS, CDR2 YFSETQ. CDR3: CASSLGDRAFPYEQYF. The CDR3 bases are TGCGCCAGCAGCTTGGGGGACAGGGCATTCCCCTACGAGCAGTACTTC.

This clone was recorded only once. V and J are TRBV19 and TRBJ1-1; D uncertain. The CDR3 is 15 residues long. Germline CDR1 is LNHDA and CDR2 is SQIVND (reference sequence). The V gene lost 1 base and the J gene lost 10 bases, with 19 bases spanning the gap. CDR3 bases: TGTGCCAGTAGTATAGTGCCCGGGAGCGGTTTAGGAGCTTTCTTT. It specifies CASSIVPGSGLGAFF.

V usage is TRBV4-2 and J usage is TRBJ2-2, with D possibly TRBD2 on 5 matching bases. With 1 base removed from V and 4 bases from J, the gap between germline ends came to 16 bases. Germline CDR1 LGHNA, CDR2 YNFKEQ. CDR3 length: 17 residues. The CDR3: CASSQVRLTQTTGELFF. DNA for the CDR3: TGTGCCAGCAGCCAAGTACGACTAACGCAGACCACCGGGGAGCTGTTTTTT.

The chain links TRBV19 to TRBJ1-1, with 7 nucleotides matching TRBD1. This CDR3 spans 14 amino acids. Trimming took 5 bases from V and 6 from J; bases not matched to a gene: 9. Germline V gene lookup returns CDR1 LNHDA and CDR2 SQIVND (reference sequence). The DNA of the CDR3 is TGTGCCAGTAGTCTTGCCCAAAGGGGGCCTGAAGCTTTCTTT. It yields the protein CASSLAQRGPEAFF.

The chain uses TRBV5-1 and TRBJ1-2; D possibly corresponds to TRBD1 (6 bases). The CDR3 has 14 amino acids. Trimming shortened V by 6 bases and J by 7 bases, and 19 bases separated the two germline ends. Germline values: CDR1 SGHRS, CDR2 YFSETQ. The CDR3: CASTVGQSSTGYTF. CDR3 sequence (DNA): TGCGCCAGCACCGTTGGACAGTCGTCTACTGGCTACACCTTC. Complete variable domain (other parts from reference TRBV5-1 and TRBJ1-2): KAGVTQTPRYLIKTRGQQVTLSCSPISGHRSVSWYQQTPGQGLQFLFEYFSETQRNKGNFPGRFSGRQFSNSRSEMNVSTLELGDSALYLCASTVGQSSTGYTFGSGTRLTVV.